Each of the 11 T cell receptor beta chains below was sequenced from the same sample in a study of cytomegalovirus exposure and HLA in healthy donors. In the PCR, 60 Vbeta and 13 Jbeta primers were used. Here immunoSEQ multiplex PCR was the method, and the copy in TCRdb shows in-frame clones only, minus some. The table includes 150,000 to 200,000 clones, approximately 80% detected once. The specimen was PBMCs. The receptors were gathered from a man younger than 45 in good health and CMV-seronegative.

The CDR3 DNA reads as TGTGCCAGTAGTACTACGAGCGGGGGGCCAAATCCCCCAGATACGCAGTATTTT. This gives the protein CASSTTSGGPNPPDTQYF. The chain recombines TRBV19 with TRBJ2-3; 9 positions match TRBD2. The CDR3 contains 18 residues. Germline values: CDR1 LNHDA, CDR2 SQIVND (reference sequence). Trimming cost V 4 bases and J 4 bases; bases outside gene matches: 15.

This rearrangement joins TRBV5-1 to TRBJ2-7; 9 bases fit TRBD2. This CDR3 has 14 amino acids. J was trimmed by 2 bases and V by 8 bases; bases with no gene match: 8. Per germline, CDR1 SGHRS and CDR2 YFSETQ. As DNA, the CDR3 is TGCGCCAGGAGCCCGTTAGCGGGAGCCTACGAGCAGTACTTC. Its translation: CARSPLAGAYEQYF. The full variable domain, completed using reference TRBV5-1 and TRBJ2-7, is KAGVTQTPRYLIKTRGQQVTLSCSPISGHRSVSWYQQTPGQGLQFLFEYFSETQRNKGNFPGRFSGRQFSNSRSEMNVSTLELGDSALYLCARSPLAGAYEQYFGPGTRLTVT.

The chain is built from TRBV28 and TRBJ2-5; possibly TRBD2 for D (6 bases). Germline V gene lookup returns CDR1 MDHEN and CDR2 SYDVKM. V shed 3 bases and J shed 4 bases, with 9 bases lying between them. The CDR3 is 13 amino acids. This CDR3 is CASSLMGGETQYF. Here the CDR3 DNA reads TGTGCCAGCAGTTTGATGGGGGGAGAGACCCAGTACTTC.

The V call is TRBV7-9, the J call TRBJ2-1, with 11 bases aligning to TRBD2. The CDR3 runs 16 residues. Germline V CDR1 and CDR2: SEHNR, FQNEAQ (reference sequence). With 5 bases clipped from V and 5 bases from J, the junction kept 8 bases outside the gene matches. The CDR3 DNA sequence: TGTGCCAGCAGCACGGGACTAGCGGAGGCCCACAATGAGCAGTTCTTC. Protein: CASSTGLAEAHNEQFF.

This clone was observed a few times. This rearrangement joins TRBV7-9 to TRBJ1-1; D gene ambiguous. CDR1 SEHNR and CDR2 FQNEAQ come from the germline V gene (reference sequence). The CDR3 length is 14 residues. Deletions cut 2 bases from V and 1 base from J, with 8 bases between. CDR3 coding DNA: TGTGCCAGCAGCTTACGGGAGGAGAACACTGAAGCTTTCTTT. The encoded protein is CASSLREENTEAFF.

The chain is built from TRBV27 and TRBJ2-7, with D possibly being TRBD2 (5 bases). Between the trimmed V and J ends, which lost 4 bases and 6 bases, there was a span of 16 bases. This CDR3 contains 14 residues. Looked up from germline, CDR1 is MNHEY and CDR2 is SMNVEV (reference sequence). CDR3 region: CASSSPGRSLEQYF. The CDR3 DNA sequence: TGTGCCAGCAGTTCGCCGGGAAGGTCCCTCGAGCAGTACTTC.

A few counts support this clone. CDR3: CAWSSGDSYEQYF. For the CDR3, the DNA is TGTGCCTGGAGTTCGGGGGACTCCTACGAGCAGTACTTC. V and J are TRBV30 and TRBJ2-7, with D maybe TRBD2 (6 bases). V was clipped by 2 bases and J by 0 bases, with 8 bases between them. The CDR3 contains 13 residues. Germline V gives CDR1 GTSNPN, CDR2 SVGIG (reference sequence).

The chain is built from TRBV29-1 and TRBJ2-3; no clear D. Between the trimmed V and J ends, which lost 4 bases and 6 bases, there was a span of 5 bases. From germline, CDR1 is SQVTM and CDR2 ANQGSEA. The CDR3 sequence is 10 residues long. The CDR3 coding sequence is TGCAGCGTTGTCCCGGATACGCAGTATTTT. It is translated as CSVVPDTQYF.

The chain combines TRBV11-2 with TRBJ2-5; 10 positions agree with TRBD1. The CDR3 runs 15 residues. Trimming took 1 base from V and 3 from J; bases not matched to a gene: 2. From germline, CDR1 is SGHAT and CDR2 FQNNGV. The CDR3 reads CASSLGQGAEETQYF. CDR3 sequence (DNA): TGTGCCAGCAGCTTAGGACAGGGGGCTGAAGAGACCCAGTACTTC.

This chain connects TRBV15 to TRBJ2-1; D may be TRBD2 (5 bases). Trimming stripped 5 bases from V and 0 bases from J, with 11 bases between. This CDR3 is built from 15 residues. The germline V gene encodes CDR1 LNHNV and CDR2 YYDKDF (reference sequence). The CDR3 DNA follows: TGTGCCACCAGCGGCGGGTTGAGCTCCTACAATGAGCAGTTCTTC. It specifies CATSGGLSSYNEQFF. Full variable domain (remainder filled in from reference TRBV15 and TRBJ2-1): DAMVIQNPRYQVTQFGKPVTLSCSQTLNHNVMYWYQQKSSQAPKLLFHYYDKDFNNEADTPDNFQSRRPNTSFCFLDIRSPGLGDTAMYLCATSGGLSSYNEQFFGPGTRLTVL.

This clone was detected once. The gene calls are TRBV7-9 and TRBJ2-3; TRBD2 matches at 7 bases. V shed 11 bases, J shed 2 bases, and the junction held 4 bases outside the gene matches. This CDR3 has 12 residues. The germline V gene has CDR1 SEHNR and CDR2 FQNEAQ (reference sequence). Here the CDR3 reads CAGSGVTDTQYF. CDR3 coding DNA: TGTGCCGGAAGCGGGGTCACAGATACGCAGTATTTT. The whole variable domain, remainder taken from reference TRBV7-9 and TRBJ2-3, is DTGVSQNPRHKITKRGQNVTFRCDPISEHNRLYWYRQTLGQGPEFLTYFQNEAQLEKSRLLSDRFSAERPKGSFSTLEIQRTEQGDSAMYLCAGSGVTDTQYFGPGTRLTVL.